What follows describes a single T cell receptor (beta chain). The germline V gene has CDR1 MNHEY and CDR2 SMNVEV (reference sequence). V lost 6 bases and J lost 4; bases outside the gene matches: 9. The CDR3 is 15 residues long. The data were taken from a study of shared clonotypes between healthy human individuals. The donors were all Caucasian adults (living in Nashville, Tennessee). Ten immunoSEQ deep assay plates were used to sequence unsorted PBMC DNA. The table came from immunoSEQ multiplex PCR; TCRdb's copy has only in-frame clones and leaves some out. The sample lists fewer than 600,000 clones, roughly 78% seen once, with approximately 13% in the top ten.

The specimen sequenced was PBMCs. The chain joins TRBV27 to TRBJ1-1, with 9 bases aligning to TRBD1. The clonotype was recovered from a woman aged 40-49 years in good health. Some clones in this sample may be carry-over from other donors' samples. The CDR3 region is CASSLTGTGTTEAFF. The CDR3, as DNA: TGTGCCAGCAGCCTGACCGGGACAGGGACCACTGAAGCTTTCTTT.